The T cell receptor (beta chain) described here comes from a study of blood T cell repertoires in COVID-19. Turning to the study itself: T cells, B-cell-depleted T cells, or PBMCs supplied cDNA or gDNA.

V was shortened by 5 bases and J by 2 bases, with 22 bases between the two germline ends. There are 17 residues in the CDR3. CDR1 is LNHDA, CDR2 SQIVND, per germline (reference sequence). TCRdb's table, derived via immunoSEQ multiplex PCR, lists solely in-frame clones and lacks some. The sample consists of around 160,000 clones, 85% of them appearing once. V usage is TRBV19 and J usage is TRBJ2-7; tentative D call: TRBD1 (6 bases). Sequenced material: peripheral blood. This clonotype was sampled from a woman in her forties with active or convalescent COVID-19. CDR3 in DNA: TGTGCCAGTAGTGCCGGAATTGGACAGAGTTTACCCTACGAGCAGTACTTC. Translation gives CASSAGIGQSLPYEQYF.